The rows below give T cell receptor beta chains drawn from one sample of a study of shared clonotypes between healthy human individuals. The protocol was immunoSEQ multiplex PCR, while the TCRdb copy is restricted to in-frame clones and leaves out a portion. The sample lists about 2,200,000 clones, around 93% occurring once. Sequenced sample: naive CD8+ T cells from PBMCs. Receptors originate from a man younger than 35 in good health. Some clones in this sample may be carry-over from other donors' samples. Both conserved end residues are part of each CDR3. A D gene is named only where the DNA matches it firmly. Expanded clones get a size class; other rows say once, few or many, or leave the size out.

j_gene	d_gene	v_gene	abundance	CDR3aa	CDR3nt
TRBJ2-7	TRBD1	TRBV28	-	CASSPTQGYEQYF	TGTGCCAGCAGTCCGACACAGGGGTACGAGCAGTACTTC
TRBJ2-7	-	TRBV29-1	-	CSVYGGVSYEQYF	TGCAGCGTTTACGGCGGGGTATCCTACGAGCAGTACTTC
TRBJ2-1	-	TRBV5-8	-	CASLPDSAGEGQFF	TGTGCCAGCTTACCCGATAGTGCGGGCGAGGGGCAGTTCTTC
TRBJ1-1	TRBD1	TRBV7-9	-	CASRETGAPTEAFF	TGTGCCAGCAGGGAGACAGGGGCGCCCACTGAAGCTTTCTTT
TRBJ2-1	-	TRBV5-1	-	CASREQRGSYNEQFF	TGCGCCAGCAGGGAGCAAAGGGGCTCCTACAATGAGCAGTTCTTC
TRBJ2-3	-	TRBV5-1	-	CASRPRDLSTDTQYF	TGCGCCAGCAGGCCCCGGGACTTGAGCACAGATACGCAGTATTTT
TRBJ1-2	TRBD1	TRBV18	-	CASSPRLQGAEGGYTF	TGTGCCAGCTCACCACGTCTACAGGGGGCGGAAGGGGGCTACACCTTC
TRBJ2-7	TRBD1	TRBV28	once	CASSLTTGATVEQYF	TGTGCCAGCAGTCTAACGACAGGGGCGACGGTCGAGCAGTACTTC
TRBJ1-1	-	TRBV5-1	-	CASSLSAGGGTEAFF	TGCGCCAGCAGCTTGTCCGCAGGTGGGGGCACTGAAGCTTTCTTT
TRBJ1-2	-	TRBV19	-	CASSFAANYGYTF	TGTGCCAGTAGTTTTGCCGCTAACTATGGCTACACCTTC
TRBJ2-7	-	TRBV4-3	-	CASSQGLIPDRAYEQYF	TGCGCCAGCAGCCAAGGATTAATCCCCGACAGAGCCTACGAGCAGTACTTC
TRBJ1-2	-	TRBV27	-	CASSFEGGSYGYTF	TGTGCCAGCAGTTTCGAGGGTGGCAGCTATGGCTACACCTTC
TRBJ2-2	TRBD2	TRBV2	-	CASGGLAGVTGELFF	TGTGCCAGCGGGGGACTAGCGGGAGTAACCGGGGAGCTGTTTTTT
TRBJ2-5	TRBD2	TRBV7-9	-	CASSSKRGDPTNSETQYF	TGTGCCAGCAGCTCAAAACGGGGGGACCCGACAAACTCGGAGACCCAGTACTTC
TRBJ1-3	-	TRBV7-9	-	CASSLAISGNTIYF	TGTGCCAGCAGCTTAGCAATCTCTGGAAACACCATATATTTT
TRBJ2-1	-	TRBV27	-	CASSLGLGRREQFF	TGTGCCAGCAGTTTGGGACTGGGGAGGAGAGAGCAGTTCTTC
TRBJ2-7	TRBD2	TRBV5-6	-	CASRTLASNLEQYF	TGTGCCAGCAGGACACTAGCGTCTAACCTAGAGCAGTACTTC
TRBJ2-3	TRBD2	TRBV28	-	CASSPPRGTDTQYF	TGTGCCAGCAGCCCCCCGCGGGGGACAGATACGCAGTATTTT
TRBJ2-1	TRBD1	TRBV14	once	CASSQDRGQYNEQFF	TGTGCCAGCAGCCAAGACAGGGGGCAATACAATGAGCAGTTCTTC
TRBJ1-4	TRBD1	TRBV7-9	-	CASSFGDRTDNEKLFF	TGTGCCAGCAGCTTCGGGGACAGGACCGATAATGAAAAACTGTTTTTT
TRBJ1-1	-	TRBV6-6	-	CASSLWEKTLAFF	TGTGCCAGCAGCCTCTGGGAGAAAACATTAGCTTTCTTT
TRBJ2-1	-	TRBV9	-	CASSVGLEQFF	TGTGCCAGCAGCGTAGGGCTAGAGCAGTTCTTC
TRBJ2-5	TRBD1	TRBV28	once	CASSSTGGQETQYF	TGTGCCAGCAGCTCCACAGGGGGTCAAGAGACCCAGTACTTC
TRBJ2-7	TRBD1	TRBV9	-	CASATGTGAYEQYF	TGTGCCAGCGCCACCGGGACAGGGGCCTACGAGCAGTACTTC
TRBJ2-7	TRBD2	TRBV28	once	CASSLRSGSYEQYF	TGTGCCAGCAGTTTGCGGAGCGGGAGCTACGAGCAGTACTTC
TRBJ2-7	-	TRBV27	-	CASGPVSSYEQYF	TGTGCCAGCGGACCCGTGAGCTCCTACGAGCAGTACTTC